These 20 T cell receptor beta chains were sequenced from one sample in a study of blood T cells in healthy people across ages (dated by TCRdb to 2015 to 2017). Library creation used 5' RACE. This sample was sequenced with an Illumina HiSeq 2500. A second PCR of about 6 to 11 cycles was run with a J-beta primer mix and a sample-barcoded 5' primer. The public reads were quality trimmed at Q25 with fastp and then assembled into clones with MiXCR by TCRdb, keeping productive beta chains. Rows are unified per CDR3 protein, each entry keeping the most common DNA and genes. The sample table lists 550,000 to 600,000 distinct CDR3 sequences, about 45% of them with a count of one. The ten largest clones capture around 24% of the sample. The sample comprised blood. The receptors were sampled from a man of 80 years or more in good health.

This clonotype was picked up many times. The CDR3 DNA reads TGTGCCAGCAGTTCCGACAGGATCCCCTACGAGCAGTACTTC. Amino acid sequence: CASSSDRIPYEQYF. The rearrangement joins TRBV6-5 to TRBJ2-7; maybe TRBD1 (6 bases). Germline values: CDR1 MNHEY, CDR2 SVGAGI. This CDR3 has 14 residues. The V end lost 4 bases, the J end lost 2 bases, and 12 bases lay between the germline ends.

The chain combines TRBV29-1 with TRBJ2-1; 12 positions agree with TRBD2. With V trimmed by 1 base and J by 0 bases, 7 bases remained unmatched. Germline lookup yields CDR1 SQVTM and CDR2 ANQGSEA. The CDR3 spans 18 residues. CDR3 residues: CSVEGLGLAGHSYNEQFF. DNA for the CDR3: TGCAGCGTTGAAGGATTGGGACTAGCGGGTCACTCCTACAATGAGCAGTTCTTC.

The chain couples TRBV4-3 to TRBJ2-7; 11 nucleotides agree with TRBD2. Trimming cost V 0 bases and J 6 bases; bases outside gene matches: 13. The CDR3 covers 18 residues. The germline gives CDR1 LGHNA, CDR2 YSLEER. The CDR3 sequence: CASSQDLTSGALPGEQYF. DNA for the CDR3: TGCGCCAGCAGCCAAGATCTGACTAGCGGGGCCCTCCCGGGCGAGCAGTACTTC.

The chain is built from TRBV6-2 or TRBV6-3 and TRBJ1-1; D is possibly TRBD1 (5 bases). Trimming took 5 bases from V and 0 from J, leaving 13 bases between them. The CDR3 has 15 residues. Germline CDR1 reads MNHEY; CDR2 reads SVGEGT. This CDR3 reads CASSAPGDLNTEAFF. The CDR3 region has the DNA TGTGCCAGCAGTGCACCGGGGGACTTGAACACTGAAGCTTTCTTT.

In this sample, this clonotype turned up many times. The V gene is TRBV4-1, the J gene TRBJ2-7, with a weak D call TRBD1 (6 bases). CDR3 length equals 15 residues. V was cut by 4 bases and J by 1 base, with 14 bases left in between. Germline-derived CDR1 and CDR2 are MGHRA and YSYEKL. CDR3 sequence reads: CASSPTTQGSYEQYF. The CDR3 nucleotides are TGCGCCAGCAGCCCGACCACGCAGGGGTCCTACGAGCAGTACTTC.

The rearrangement joins TRBV7-2 to TRBJ2-5; D gene uncertain. The V gene lost 6 bases and the J gene lost 0 bases, with 8 bases spanning the gap. The CDR3 extends over 13 amino acids. CDR1 is SGHTA, CDR2 FQGNSA, per germline. CDR3 in amino acids: CASSRHHQETQYF. For the CDR3, the DNA is TGTGCCAGCAGTAGGCACCACCAAGAGACCCAGTACTTC.

In its sample, this clonotype was seen a few times. The gene calls are TRBV5-1 and TRBJ2-6; no clear D gene. The CDR3 is made up of 17 amino acids. Trimming took 0 bases from V and 0 from J, leaving 10 bases between them. CDR1 SGHRS and CDR2 YFSETQ come from the germline V gene. DNA of the CDR3: TGCGCCAGCAGCTTGGGCCGGTTGATCTCTGGGGCCAACGTCCTGACTTTC. Translating gives CASSLGRLISGANVLTF.

CDR3 region: CASSGEGTRYNEQFF. The CDR3 region has the DNA TGTGCCAGCAGCGGGGAGGGAACAAGGTACAATGAGCAGTTCTTC. The rearrangement links TRBV9 to TRBJ2-1, with 7 bases lining up with TRBD2. Trimming cost V 3 bases and J 4 bases; bases outside gene matches: 7. The germline V gene encodes CDR1 SGDLS and CDR2 YYNGEE. The CDR3 is 15 residues long.

This clonotype occurred many times. The rearrangement joins TRBV6-6 to TRBJ2-7; D is unresolved. The CDR3 covers 16 residues. The germline V and J ends were trimmed by 2 bases and 0 bases, with 14 bases remaining between them. The germline CDR1 and CDR2 sequences are MNHNY and SVGAGI (reference sequence). The CDR3 bases are TGTGCCAGCAGTTACCCTGAAGGCAGGAGCTCCTACGAGCAGTACTTC. It is translated as CASSYPEGRSSYEQYF.

This clonotype turned up a few times. The junction differs from germline at one of its ends, possibly a read error. The V call is TRBV5-5, the J call TRBJ2-1; D possibly corresponds to TRBD2 (6 bases). The CDR3 runs 15 residues. Germline CDR1 SGHKS, CDR2 YYEKEE (reference sequence). This CDR3 reads CACSLLSGSWNEQFF. As DNA, the CDR3 is TGTGCCTGCAGCTTGCTGTCCGGGAGTTGGAATGAGCAGTTCTTC.

This clonotype was counted a few times. A read error is possible here, since a much larger clone lies one base away. The chain has TRBV6-6 and TRBJ2-1, with a weak D call TRBD2 (5 bases). The J call may be in error: the DNA end matches TRBJ2-7 better. CDR3 length equals 13 residues. CDR1 and CDR2 from the germline V gene are MNHNY and SVGAGI (reference sequence). The CDR3 DNA is TGTGCCAGCGTAGAGGGCTCCTACAATGAGCAGTACTTC. Its translation: CASVEGSYNEQYF.

This clonotype was seen more than once but under ten times. The chain links TRBV18 to TRBJ2-5; unclear D gene. The ends were cut back, 2 bases at V and 4 bases at J, with 8 bases in the middle. The CDR3 consists of 13 residues. Germline V gives CDR1 KGHSH, CDR2 LQKENI. The CDR3 bases are TGTGCCAGCTCACCAGGGTATGGAGAGACCCAGTACTTC. It encodes CASSPGYGETQYF.

This clonotype has at least ten counts. The chain couples TRBV6-5 to TRBJ2-7; TRBD2 agrees at 8 bases. After removal of 4 bases from V and 7 bases from J, the junction contained 15 bases not matched to a gene. This CDR3 spans 16 amino acids. The germline V gene has CDR1 MNHEY and CDR2 SVGAGI. The chain's CDR3 is CASSSLKTGGPGEQYF. CDR3 nucleotide sequence: TGTGCCAGCAGTTCTCTTAAAACGGGAGGGCCGGGGGAGCAGTACTTC.

This clonotype was counted only a few times. V is TRBV14 and J is TRBJ2-7; D is unclear. CDR1 is SGHDN, CDR2 FVKESK, per germline. V gave up 1 base and J gave up 7 bases, with 11 bases separating them. This CDR3 has 13 amino acids. This CDR3 is CASSQGFLVEQYF. CDR3 sequence (DNA): TGTGCCAGCAGCCAAGGGTTTCTGGTTGAGCAGTACTTC.

This chain joins TRBV10-2 and TRBJ2-1; D gene ambiguous. V was shortened by 3 bases and J by 5 bases, with 11 bases between the two germline ends. Germline assignment: CDR1 WSHSY and CDR2 SAAADI. This CDR3 is built from 14 residues. The CDR3 nucleotides are TGCGCCAGCAGTGACGGCAGGCGTAACAATGAGCAGTTCTTC. Protein sequence: CASSDGRRNNEQFF.

This clonotype was detected only a few times. CDR3 DNA: TGTGCCAGCAGCTCCCCGAATGGGGAGACCCAGTACTTC. Residues: CASSSPNGETQYF. The chain is built from TRBV7-6 and TRBJ2-5; D is uncertain. The CDR3 has 13 amino acids. From germline, CDR1 is SGHVS and CDR2 FNYEAQ. With 4 bases removed from V and 5 bases from J, the gap between germline ends came to 11 bases.

The sample holds one count of this clonotype. A read error may explain this, as a much larger clone is one base away. This chain links TRBV6-6 with TRBJ2-5; 7 bases fit TRBD1. The CDR3 totals 17 residues. The germline CDR1 and CDR2 sequences are MNHNY and SVGAGI (reference sequence). The CDR3 region has the DNA TGTGTCAGCAGCCCACCAACGACAGGGATTGAAGGAGAGACCCAGTACTTC. It specifies CVSSPPTTGIEGETQYF.

This rearrangement joins TRBV7-8 to TRBJ2-5, with 7 positions matching TRBD1. TRBJ2-7 explains the end of the DNA better; the J call may be wrong. Per the germline V gene, CDR1 is SGHVS and CDR2 is FQNEAQ. CDR3 length: 14 amino acids. CDR3 in DNA: TGTGCCAGCAGCTTATCGACAGGGAAGTACGAGCAGTACTTC. This translates into CASSLSTGKYEQYF.

This clonotype was seen just once. The chain combines TRBV6-1 with TRBJ2-2; 9 bases line up with TRBD2. The V gene's germline CDR1 is MNHNS and CDR2 SASEGT. The CDR3 spans 18 residues. The V and J ends lost 6 bases and 0 bases, in that order; junction bases with no gene match: 11. This chain's CDR3 is CASSPYPRLAANTGELFF. Written as DNA, the CDR3 is TGTGCCAGCAGCCCATACCCACGACTAGCGGCGAACACCGGGGAGCTGTTTTTT.

This clonotype has only a few counts. The J gene is TRBJ1-4, the V gene TRBV29-1; D ambiguous. The V gene lost 0 bases and the J gene lost 7 bases, with 3 bases spanning the gap. Germline CDR1 is SQVTM and CDR2 is ANQGSEA. The CDR3 contains 11 residues. The DNA of the CDR3 is TGCAGCGTTGAAGAGGGTGAAAAACTGTTTTTT. As protein: CSVEEGEKLFF.